This T cell receptor (beta chain) is from a study of cytomegalovirus exposure and HLA in healthy donors. Study at large: A later analysis reported the same platform for the 100 to 150 validation repertoires and the approximately 640 first-cohort repertoires.

Notes on this clone: The antigen remains unidentified.

General study findings and limits: The study recorded over 150 TCR beta chains that were cytomegalovirus-associated.

The protocol was immunoSEQ multiplex PCR, while the TCRdb copy is restricted to in-frame clones and leaves out a portion. The sample carries 300,000 to 400,000 clones, roughly 88% recorded once. The germline V gene has CDR1 MGHDK and CDR2 SYGVNS. Trimming shortened V by 5 bases and J by 5 bases, and 15 bases separated the two germline ends. This CDR3 is built from 14 residues. The V and J genes are TRBV25-1 and TRBJ2-5, with D perhaps TRBD2 (6 bases). The sequence was collected from a man in his thirties or forties in good health and CMV-seronegative. The sequencing sample was made of PBMCs. For the CDR3, the DNA is TGTGCCAGCAGTCAAATGGGGGGTCTGGAGACCCAGTACTTC. Amino acids: CASSQMGGLETQYF.